This record concerns one T cell receptor beta chain sequence. Some clones are missing from TCRdb's copy, which holds only in-frame ones; the method was immunoSEQ multiplex PCR. The sample carries some 71,000 clones, roughly 91% recorded once. The data stem from a study of control samples from healthy donors and cancer patients. The germline V and J ends were trimmed by 6 bases and 0 bases, with 13 bases remaining between them. The CDR3 consists of 15 residues. Germline V CDR1 and CDR2: MNHEY, SVGAGI. The TCR sequence derives from a man aged 55 to 70 with lung cancer. The sequenced material came from PBMCs. The V call is TRBV6-5, the J call TRBJ2-3; D is ambiguous. CDR3 bases: TGTGCCAGCAGATGGGGAATGGCTAGCACAGATACGCAGTATTTT. Translating gives CASRWGMASTDTQYF.